This TCR beta chain is drawn from a study of ipilimumab plus nivolumab after autologous stem cell transplantation. Notes on the study in general: TCR repertoire, Treg phenotype and gut microbiota reportedly support more study of this approach.

Profiled with immunoSEQ multiplex PCR; TCRdb holds only in-frame clones, not every one. Of tens of thousands of clones in the sample, around 74% are singletons; the top ten hold 20% to 30%. The CDR3 extends over 14 amino acids. Trimming pared 1 base from V and 0 bases from J, leaving 7 bases between. The V gene's germline CDR1 is SGHRS and CDR2 YFSETQ. Dosing: nivolumab 3 mg/kg IV, weeks 1, 4, 7, 10, then every two weeks to week 26. Regarding this clone: Its antigen is not identified.

The sequencing here drew on PBMCs, taken in a trial of ipilimumab plus nivolumab as post-transplant consolidation. This TCR was recovered from a male donor with diffuse large B-cell lymphoma. The chain combines TRBV5-1 with TRBJ1-1; D remains ambiguous. The CDR3 spells CASSLIGMNTEAFF. The CDR3 DNA reads TGCGCCAGCAGCTTGATCGGGATGAACACTGAAGCTTTCTTT.